This entry features one TCR beta chain sequence. As yet, its antigen is unknown. Depth targeted 1 in 200,000 to 1 in 1 million T cells, averaging around 9.5x coverage per clonotype. This table comes from immunoSEQ multiplex PCR, and its TCRdb copy is limited to in-frame clones, with some not included. The sample shows 150,000 to 200,000 clones, more than 70% of them seen only once. CDR1 and CDR2 from the germline V gene are GTSNPN and SVGIG (reference sequence). V was pared by 3 bases and J by 2 bases, with 5 bases of the junction left unmatched. The CDR3 sequence is 14 residues long. These data are taken from a study of cytotoxic CD8 clonotypes in ibrutinib-treated CLL. Study-wide context: Response specimens were obtained following a median treatment duration of about 12 months, with a range of 6 to 36.

Study-wide results and caveats: Higher clonality was seen at ibrutinib response and a return toward baseline at progression. Patients showed higher baseline clonality than age-matched healthy donors, and it tracked circulating CD8+ T-cell counts.

This sample comprised PBMCs, obtained at disease progression, from a patient treated with ibrutinib. The receptor's source is a human donor with chronic lymphocytic leukemia. The gene calls are TRBV30 and TRBJ2-7, with 9 positions matching TRBD1. CDR3 in amino acids: CAWRGTGLPYEQYF. Written as DNA, the CDR3 is TGTGCCTGGAGGGGGACAGGGCTCCCCTACGAGCAGTACTTC.